This T cell receptor (beta chain) was captured by sequencing in a study of cytomegalovirus exposure and HLA in healthy donors. Note on this clone: Its antigen is as yet unknown.

Study results and caveats: Confirmation was obtained in vitro that a few CMV-associated chains are specific for CMV antigens. The finding came from a later analysis; first-cohort TCR clusters tended to co-occur in the 90 to 150 validation repertoires. Cytomegalovirus-associated status was assigned to approximately 160 TCR beta chains.

The donors were members of the approximately 120-subject validation cohort (separate from the roughly 660-subject first cohort). Using immunoSEQ multiplex PCR, the repertoire was profiled, and TCRdb retains in-frame clones only, with some absent. This table holds a few hundred thousand clones, approximately 80% found once. CDR1 and CDR2 (germline): SGHRS, YFSETQ. There are 14 residues in the CDR3. V was pared by 0 bases and J by 5 bases, with 3 bases of the junction left unmatched. The chain carries TRBV5-1 and TRBJ2-3; 7 bases are a match to TRBD1. Sequences were obtained from PBMCs. This clonotype was sampled from a woman between 25 and 40 years old in good health and CMV-seropositive. The CDR3 region is CASSLEGGEDTQYF. CDR3 nucleotide sequence: TGCGCCAGCAGCTTGGAAGGGGGCGAAGATACGCAGTATTTT.